The 25 T cell receptor beta chains in this list originate from one sample, sequenced in a study of cytomegalovirus exposure and HLA in healthy donors. PCR used 60 Vbeta primers and 13 Jbeta primers. Sequencing was performed with immunoSEQ multiplex PCR; in TCRdb, only in-frame clones are kept and a portion is missing. The sample consists of about 160,000 clones, about 65% of them appearing once. The source material was PBMCs. The receptors originated from a woman aged 25 to 39 in good health and CMV-seronegative.

This clone was observed once. The V and J genes are TRBV18 and TRBJ1-4, with 9 bases matching TRBD1. The CDR3 covers 16 residues. CDR1 KGHSH and CDR2 LQKENI come from the germline V gene. The V and J ends lost 4 bases and 3 bases, in that order; junction bases with no gene match: 6. The CDR3 reads CASSRGQGSSNEKLFF. CDR3 coding DNA: TGTGCCAGCTCACGGGGACAGGGATCATCTAATGAAAAACTGTTTTTT.

This chain joins TRBV25-1 and TRBJ2-7; TRBD1 matches 10 bases. V was pared by 3 bases and J by 5 bases, with 7 bases of the junction left unmatched. The CDR3 has 15 residues. Germline lookup yields CDR1 MGHDK and CDR2 SYGVNS. CDR3 nucleotides: TGTGCCAGCAGTGACCCGGGACAGGGGAACCACGAGCAGTACTTC. Its translation: CASSDPGQGNHEQYF.

This chain uses TRBV12-5 with TRBJ2-1; no clear D. The CDR3 length is 18 residues. Trimming left V 2 bases short and J 2 bases short, with 19 bases between. Germline CDR1 is LGHNT and CDR2 is FRNRAP. CDR3 sequence (DNA): TGTGCTAGTGGTTTGACCCCGGGTGTCCAGTCCGCCTACAATGAGCAGTTCTTC. Amino acid sequence: CASGLTPGVQSAYNEQFF.

The chain is built from TRBV29-1 and TRBJ2-3; D possibly corresponds to TRBD1 (5 bases). The germline gives CDR1 SQVTM, CDR2 ANQGSEA. This CDR3 comprises 13 residues. Trimming shortened V by 1 base and J by 1 base, and 6 bases separated the two germline ends. Written as DNA, the CDR3 is TGCAGCGTTGAAGTAGGGGGCACAGATACGCAGTATTTT. Translating it yields CSVEVGGTDTQYF.

The chain uses TRBV7-2 and TRBJ2-5, with 7 bases lining up with TRBD1. The CDR3 loop spans 15 amino acids. Germline CDR1 SGHTA, CDR2 FQGNSA. Germline trimming cut 5 bases from V and 1 base from J; bases unmatched to any gene: 7. The CDR3 nucleotides read TGTGCCAGCAGCCTAGACAGGGCGGCCCAAGAGACCCAGTACTTC. Translation gives CASSLDRAAQETQYF.

This clone was seen a few times. The gene calls are TRBV7-2 and TRBJ2-3; tentatively, D is TRBD1 (5 bases). Trimming left V 1 base short and J 6 bases short, with 14 bases between. The CDR3 sequence is 15 residues long. Germline V gives CDR1 SGHTA, CDR2 FQGNSA. The CDR3 region has the DNA TGTGCCAGCAGCTTAGGGACACCCAGGTCGGATACGCAGTATTTT. As protein: CASSLGTPRSDTQYF.

With respect to this clone: One end of the junction is discordant with germline, which a read error may explain. The V call is TRBV9, the J call TRBJ1-1, with 9 bases lining up with TRBD1. The CDR3 is 15 residues long. Germline CDR1 reads SGDLS; CDR2 reads YYNGEE. The CDR3, as DNA: TGTGCCAGCAGCCCACTACAGGGGGCGAACTCTGAAGCTTTCTTT. Translating it yields CASSPLQGANSEAFF. Variable domain in full (rest from reference TRBV9 and TRBJ1-1): DSGVTQTPKHLITATGQRVTLRCSPRSGDLSVYWYQQSLDQGLQFLIQYYNGEERAKGNILERFSAQQFPDLHSELNLSSLELGDSALYFCASSPLQGANSEAFFGQGTRLTVV.

This clone turned up a few times. The chain combines TRBV18 with TRBJ1-1; TRBD1 agrees at 8 bases. From germline, CDR1 is KGHSH and CDR2 LQKENI. The ends lost 6 bases at V and 0 bases at J; junction bases unmatched: 6. This CDR3 contains 15 residues. The CDR3 sequence is CASSRGQRVNTEAFF. CDR3 nucleotide sequence: TGTGCCAGCTCCAGGGGGCAGAGGGTGAACACTGAAGCTTTCTTT.

The chain joins TRBV15 to TRBJ2-3, with 7 bases fitting TRBD1. The V segment lost 2 bases and the J segment 4 bases; nucleotides outside the gene matches: 6. The CDR3 runs to 15 residues. Germline values: CDR1 LNHNV, CDR2 YYDKDF (reference sequence). The CDR3 sequence is CATSRPTGTADTQYF. DNA of the CDR3: TGTGCCACCAGCAGACCGACAGGGACCGCAGATACGCAGTATTTT.

J is TRBJ2-7 and V is TRBV29-1; TRBD2 matches 7 bases. The CDR3 loop spans 15 amino acids. From germline, CDR1 is SQVTM and CDR2 ANQGSEA. The trim removed 7 bases at V and 0 bases at J, leaving 12 bases unmatched. CDR3 DNA sequence: TGCAGCGCTCTTTCGGTGGGAGGGAACTCCTACGAGCAGTACTTC. Translating it yields CSALSVGGNSYEQYF.

This clone was observed a few times. The gene calls are TRBV11-1 and TRBJ2-5; TRBD1 agrees at 7 bases. There are 14 residues in the CDR3. Trimming took 6 bases from V and 4 from J; bases not matched to a gene: 8. Germline V lookup: CDR1 SGHAT, CDR2 FQDESV (reference sequence). CDR3 region: CASRSIQGSETQYF. In DNA, the CDR3 is TGTGCCAGCAGATCAATACAGGGGTCAGAGACCCAGTACTTC.

This chain joins TRBV11-3 and TRBJ2-1, with D possibly being TRBD2 (5 bases). V lost 5 bases and J lost 7, with 9 bases in between. Germline CDR1 and CDR2: SGHNT and YENEEA. The length of the CDR3 is 12 residues. The CDR3 bases are TGTGCCAGCAGCCTAAGGGAGAATGAGCAGTTCTTC. As protein: CASSLRENEQFF.

In this sample, this clone turned up a few times. The chain links TRBV7-2 to TRBJ1-5; 8 bases agree with TRBD1. V dropped 4 bases and J dropped 5; count of bases not matched to a gene: 7. Germline lookup yields CDR1 SGHTA and CDR2 FQGNSA. CDR3 size: 15 residues. CDR3 residues: CASSSLWGQDQPQHF. The CDR3 coding sequence is TGTGCCAGCAGCTCGCTATGGGGACAGGATCAGCCCCAGCATTTT.

The chain has TRBV4-2 and TRBJ1-1; perhaps TRBD1 as D (6 bases). The V gene lost 0 bases and the J gene lost 10 bases, with 12 bases spanning the gap. CDR1 is LGHNA and CDR2 is YNFKEQ in the germline V gene. The CDR3 loop spans 13 amino acids. The CDR3 protein is CASSQDTGTRAFF. The CDR3 DNA follows: TGTGCCAGCAGCCAAGATACTGGGACAAGAGCTTTCTTT.

This clone occurred a few times. V usage is TRBV4-1 and J usage is TRBJ1-5; 10 bases are shared with TRBD1. Germline V CDR1 and CDR2: MGHRA, YSYEKL. J was trimmed by 5 bases and V by 0 bases; bases with no gene match: 1. The CDR3 is 15 residues long. As DNA, the CDR3 is TGCGCCAGCAGCCAAGAAGGACAGGGGGATCAGCCCCAGCATTTT. Protein sequence: CASSQEGQGDQPQHF.

CDR3 bases: TGTGCCAGCAGCTTGGGGACTGCCCCATACGAGCAGTACTTC. Protein sequence: CASSLGTAPYEQYF. The V gene is TRBV7-2, the J gene TRBJ2-7; tentative D call: TRBD2 (6 bases). The CDR3 runs to 14 residues. Germline assignment: CDR1 SGHTA and CDR2 FQGNSA. The V end was cut by 3 bases, the J end by 4 bases, with 13 bases between. Supplemented by reference TRBV7-2 and TRBJ2-7, the full variable domain reads GAGVSQSPSNKVTEKGKDVELRCDPISGHTALYWYRQSLGQGLEFLIYFQGNSAPDKSGLPSDRFSAERTGGSVSTLTIQRTQQEDSAVYLCASSLGTAPYEQYFGPGTRLTVT.

The CDR3 loop is CSVGTGMGYTF. In DNA, the CDR3 is TGCAGCGTTGGGACAGGGATGGGCTACACCTTC. This sequence joins TRBV29-1 and TRBJ1-2; 8 bases map to TRBD1. In germline, CDR1 is SQVTM, CDR2 ANQGSEA. J lost 8 bases, V lost 4 bases, and 3 bases had no gene match. The CDR3 is 11 amino acids.

The CDR3 nucleotides are TGCGCCAGCAGCCCCTCGAGGGTTGGTGAAGCTTTCTTT. This codes for CASSPSRVGEAFF. The chain uses TRBV4-3 and TRBJ1-1; D call uncertain. The CDR3 runs to 13 residues. Deletions cut 4 bases from V and 7 bases from J, with 13 bases between. Germline loops: CDR1 LGHNA, CDR2 YSLEER.

In this sample, this clone turned up a few times. The rearrangement uses TRBV2 and TRBJ1-5, with 11 bases matching TRBD1. The J segment lost 7 bases and the V segment lost 5 bases, leaving 4 bases of the junction unmatched. Per the germline V gene, CDR1 is SNHLY and CDR2 is FYNNEI. The CDR3 extends over 14 amino acids. This CDR3 is CASSLGQGVQPQHF. The DNA of the CDR3 is TGTGCCAGCAGTTTGGGACAGGGGGTCCAGCCCCAGCATTTT. The full variable domain, rest sourced from reference TRBV2 and TRBJ1-5, is EPEVTQTPSHQVTQMGQEVILRCVPISNHLYFYWYRQILGQKVEFLVSFYNNEISEKSEIFDDQFSVERPDGSNFTLKIRSTKLEDSAMYFCASSLGQGVQPQHFGDGTRLSIL.

The V call is TRBV19, the J call TRBJ2-7; TRBD1 matches 7 bases. V lost 5 bases and J lost 3; bases outside the gene matches: 22. Germline CDR1 reads LNHDA; CDR2 reads SQIVND (reference sequence). There are 19 residues in the CDR3. This CDR3 is CASSLNNDRVPFSFYEQYF. The CDR3 nucleotides read TGTGCCAGTAGTCTGAATAATGACAGGGTACCATTTTCTTTCTACGAGCAGTACTTC.

The chain uses TRBV14 and TRBJ2-1; 9 bases are a match to TRBD1. J gave up 7 bases and V 4 bases, and 14 bases lay outside the gene matches. Germline V lookup: CDR1 SGHDN, CDR2 FVKESK. The CDR3 is 17 amino acids. The CDR3 loop reads CASSPWGAQGAKNEQFF. The CDR3 DNA reads as TGTGCCAGCAGCCCGTGGGGGGCACAGGGGGCAAAGAATGAGCAGTTCTTC.

The table lists this clone with a count of one. V is TRBV19 and J is TRBJ2-1; the match to TRBD1 covers 8 bases. The germline gives CDR1 LNHDA, CDR2 SQIVND (reference sequence). The trim removed 5 bases at V and 4 bases at J, leaving 4 bases unmatched. CDR3 length equals 14 residues. The CDR3 DNA follows: TGTGCCAGTAGTGTTGACAGGGGTTACAATGAGCAGTTCTTC. Translation: CASSVDRGYNEQFF.

The chain joins TRBV10-3 to TRBJ2-2; TRBD1 agrees at 9 bases. Losses at the gene ends were 8 bases for V and 3 bases for J; bases not matched to a gene: 7. The CDR3 is 15 amino acids. Germline V lookup: CDR1 ENHRY, CDR2 SYGVKD. The CDR3: CAISGTGRDTGELFF. CDR3 coding DNA: TGTGCCATCTCAGGGACAGGGCGTGACACCGGGGAGCTGTTTTTT.

The rearrangement links TRBV28 to TRBJ1-2; no firm D call. CDR1 is MDHEN and CDR2 is SYDVKM in the germline V gene. Trimming took 8 bases from V and 4 from J, leaving 11 bases between them. The CDR3 sequence is 12 residues long. The CDR3 DNA is TGTGCCAGCTTCAGTCTAGTCTATGGCTACACCTTC. Encoded protein: CASFSLVYGYTF.

The V and J genes are TRBV28 and TRBJ1-3; TRBD1 agrees at 7 bases. The germline V gene has CDR1 MDHEN and CDR2 SYDVKM. This CDR3 has 14 residues. V dropped 6 bases and J dropped 4; count of bases not matched to a gene: 6. This CDR3 is CASSQGGDGNTIYF. DNA for the CDR3: TGTGCCAGCAGCCAGGGGGGAGACGGAAACACCATATATTTT.